The clone carrying this T cell receptor beta chain was seen just once. The antigen is undetermined. The entry originates in a study of early T cells in non-severe SARS-CoV-2 infection. Study information: Bulk RNA from unsorted whole blood was sequenced; chains were unpaired.

Overall study findings and caveats: VDJdb-based matching was biased toward anti-spike CD8 responses and missed private and CD4 specificities.

Per the germline V gene, CDR1 is MNHNY and CDR2 is SVGAGI (reference sequence). Trimming took 2 bases from V and 8 from J, leaving 15 bases between them. The CDR3 length is 14 residues. Individual cDNA molecules carried attached unique molecular identifiers. A single record per CDR3 protein comes from TCRdb applying MiXCR to the 5' RACE reads. The profile shows about 63,000 distinct CDR3 sequences, 10% to 15% of them singletons. The chain carries TRBV6-6 and TRBJ1-2; D possibly corresponds to TRBD1 (6 bases). The sample taken for sequencing was whole blood. This clonotype was obtained from an adult who was a healthcare worker with PCR-confirmed SARS-CoV-2 infection or an uninfected control (not recorded which). The CDR3 loop is CASSYRGAREGYTF. The CDR3 region has the DNA TGTGCCAGCAGTTACAGGGGGGCCCGGGAAGGCTACACCTTC.